The rows below give T cell receptor beta chains drawn from one sample of a study of CD8+ T cells in alopecia areata. The protocol was immunoSEQ multiplex PCR, while the TCRdb copy is restricted to in-frame clones and leaves out a portion. The sample comprises about 64,000 clones, around 46% of which are singletons, and about a fifth rests with the top ten. Specimen: CD8+ T cells sorted from blood, collected at approximately week 36, from a patient treated with tofacitinib. These receptor sequences come from a human donor with alopecia areata. CDR3s include the opening cysteine and the closing phenylalanine or tryptophan. A D gene is named only where the DNA matches it firmly. Where a row states a size, it is once, few, many or the class of an expanded clone; other rows omit it.

-	14	-	TRBV2	TRBJ2-3	CASSEGGGTDTQYF	TGTGCCAGCAGTGAAGGGGGCGGCACAGATACGCAGTATTTT
-	15	TRBD2	TRBV9	TRBJ2-7	CASSASGTSGYEQYF	TGTGCCAGCAGCGCCTCCGGGACTAGCGGATACGAGCAGTACTTC
-	13	-	TRBV29-1	TRBJ2-7	CSVQGTPGYEQYF	TGCAGCGTTCAGGGGACCCCGGGTTACGAGCAGTACTTC
-	14	TRBD2	TRBV2	TRBJ2-3	CATPGLSSTDTQYF	TGTGCCACTCCGGGACTATCAAGCACAGATACGCAGTATTTT
-	13	TRBD2	TRBV25-1	TRBJ2-1	CASSAGLGNEQFF	TGTGCCAGCAGTGCGGGACTAGGGAATGAGCAGTTCTTC
few	14	-	TRBV28	TRBJ2-6	CASSPKTGANVLTF	TGTGCCAGCAGTCCGAAAACAGGGGCCAACGTCCTGACTTTC
-	17	TRBD1	TRBV5-7	TRBJ2-5	CASSSSDRGRRGETQYF	TGTGCCAGCAGCTCTTCCGACAGGGGGCGCCGGGGGGAGACCCAGTACTTC
few	17	TRBD2	TRBV14	TRBJ2-2	CASSQFLAGDGTGELFF	TGTGCCAGCAGCCAATTCTTAGCGGGAGATGGGACCGGGGAGCTGTTTTTT
-	13	-	TRBV27	TRBJ1-5	CASSWTLTQPQHF	TGTGCCAGCAGTTGGACTCTTACGCAGCCCCAGCATTTT
-	12	-	TRBV9	TRBJ2-5	CASSGIQETQYF	TGTGCCAGCAGCGGCATCCAAGAGACCCAGTACTTC
-	17	-	TRBV9	TRBJ2-5	CASSPLDWSQERSAQYF	TGTGCCAGCAGCCCCTTGGACTGGAGCCAAGAGAGGAGCGCCCAGTACTTC
-	15	-	TRBV19	TRBJ2-1	CASSITLYPPNEQFF	TGTGCCAGTAGTATAACTCTTTACCCTCCCAATGAGCAGTTCTTC
-	19	TRBD1	TRBV7-9	TRBJ2-6	CASSHPQTARGLGANVLTF	TGTGCCAGCAGCCATCCCCAGACCGCCAGGGGGCTTGGGGCCAACGTCCTGACTTTC
-	11	-	TRBV14	TRBJ2-1	CASSTGAPQFF	TGTGCCAGCAGCACCGGGGCCCCGCAGTTCTTC
-	14	-	TRBV11-2	TRBJ1-2	CASSPDRSNYGYTF	TGTGCCAGCAGCCCAGACAGGTCCAACTATGGCTACACCTTC
medium-sized	13	TRBD2	TRBV19	TRBJ2-7	CASSWTSTYEQYF	TGTGCCAGTAGTTGGACTAGCACGTACGAGCAGTACTTC
-	16	TRBD1	TRBV4-1	TRBJ2-3	CASSDRDRGSTDTQYF	TGCGCCAGCAGCGACCGGGACAGGGGGTCCACAGATACGCAGTATTTT
once	14	-	TRBV9	TRBJ1-4	CASSAPDGDEKLFF	TGTGCCAGCAGCGCCCCGGACGGTGATGAAAAACTGTTTTTT
-	16	TRBD1	TRBV4-1	TRBJ2-7	CASSQVDGQGGYEQYF	TGCGCCAGCAGCCAAGTCGATGGACAGGGGGGGTACGAGCAGTACTTC
-	14	TRBD1	TRBV28	TRBJ2-7	CASRGTGESGEQYF	TGTGCCAGCAGAGGGACAGGGGAGTCGGGCGAGCAGTACTTC
-	14	TRBD2	TRBV23-1	TRBJ2-1	CASSLGRTYNEQFF	TGCGCCAGCAGTCTCGGGAGGACCTACAATGAGCAGTTCTTC
-	16	-	TRBV7-2	TRBJ2-4	CASALRAIIAKNIQYF	TGTGCCAGCGCATTAAGGGCTATAATAGCCAAAAACATTCAGTACTTC
few	15	TRBD1	TRBV30	TRBJ2-1	CAWSGDRDSINEQFF	TGTGCCTGGAGTGGAGACCGGGACAGTATCAATGAGCAGTTCTTC
-	12	-	TRBV2	TRBJ2-5	CASNDRSQTQYF	TGTGCCAGCAATGATCGGTCACAGACCCAGTACTTC
-	14	TRBD1	TRBV29-1	TRBJ2-7	CSVEGTGEGYEQYF	TGCAGCGTTGAGGGGACAGGGGAGGGCTACGAGCAGTACTTC
-	13	TRBD2	TRBV30	TRBJ2-1	CACSASGRNEQFF	TGTGCCTGCAGCGCCAGCGGGAGGAATGAGCAGTTCTTC
few	16	TRBD2	TRBV27	TRBJ2-1	CASSQEGGLAYNEQFF	TGTGCCAGCAGCCAAGAAGGGGGACTAGCCTACAATGAGCAGTTCTTC
-	16	-	TRBV6-1	TRBJ1-2	CASSESSGTTVLGYTF	TGTGCCAGCAGTGAATCCTCGGGGACAACGGTCTTGGGCTACACCTTC
-	15	-	TRBV5-4	TRBJ2-6	CASSFDTAGANVLTF	TGTGCCAGCAGCTTTGACACCGCTGGGGCCAACGTCCTGACTTTC
-	12	-	TRBV19	TRBJ2-7	CASSMGNYEQYF	TGTGCCAGTAGTATGGGGAACTACGAGCAGTACTTC
-	12	-	TRBV9	TRBJ2-7	CASSPTPGEQYF	TGTGCCAGCAGCCCCACGCCTGGAGAGCAGTACTTC